In its sample, the clone carrying this T cell receptor beta chain was seen once. Its antigen is not identified. 60 Vbeta and 13 Jbeta primers were used in PCR. Using immunoSEQ multiplex PCR, the repertoire was profiled, and TCRdb retains in-frame clones only, with some absent. The repertoire holds 150,000 or so clones, approximately 84% seen once, with approximately 2% in the top ten. CDR1 is MGHDK, CDR2 SYGVNS, per germline. V lost 1 base to trimming and J lost 0 bases, with 10 bases between them. The CDR3 spans 17 residues. The sample comes from a study of cytomegalovirus exposure and HLA in healthy donors. At the level of the study: Falling in the Caucasian-associated ancestry cluster were approximately 84% of some 400 genotyped donors. Study results and caveats: Earlier analysis yielded a pattern in which most TCR beta V segments were productive about 90% or about 30% of the time. Among the sequence variants, a highly shared cluster was likely an artifact of sequencing.

The source of this sequence is a woman aged 40-49 years in good health and CMV-seronegative. The chain uses TRBV25-1 and TRBJ1-6; perhaps TRBD1 as D (5 bases). The sequenced material came from PBMCs. CDR3 residues: CASSEFGTSSYNSPLHF. DNA for the CDR3: TGTGCCAGCAGTGAATTCGGGACTAGCTCCTATAATTCACCCCTCCACTTT.